Presented here are 26 T cell receptor beta chains from one specimen sequenced in a study of regulatory T cells in long-lasting Graves disease. Time point in this sample: persistent/refractory GD, antithyroid drugs over 5 years with positive TRAb. The TCR library used RNA extracted from PBMCs. TCR beta libraries were built with iRepertoire HTBI primers and Arm-PCR of CDR3 regions. Via MiXCR, TCRdb re-called the multiplex PCR reads, giving one row per CDR3 protein. The sample holds about 470,000 distinct CDR3 sequences, less than 25% seen once. Sequencing used peripheral blood mononuclear cells (PBMCs), obtained when the disease was refractory, from a patient treated with antithyroid drugs. The receptors stem from a female donor with Graves disease.

J is TRBJ2-3 and V is TRBV20-1; no clear D. CDR1 is DFQATT and CDR2 is SNEGSKA in the germline V gene (reference sequence). The CDR3 loop spans 18 amino acids. V lost 0 bases to trimming and J lost 4 bases, with 23 bases between them. Here the CDR3 reads CSARDGNSLLIRPDTQYF. The CDR3 region has the DNA TGCAGTGCTAGAGATGGGAATAGTCTACTGATCAGACCAGATACGCAGTATTTT.

The chain uses TRBV5-1 and TRBJ2-1; 10 bases line up with TRBD2. The CDR3 covers 16 residues. Trimming took 0 bases from V and 12 from J; bases not matched to a gene: 12. Germline assignment: CDR1 SGHRS and CDR2 YFSETQ. In nucleotides, the CDR3 is TGCGCCAGCAGCTTGGATGCTAGCGGGAGTCTGGGTGGGCAGTTCTTC. The encoded protein is CASSLDASGSLGGQFF. The variable domain in full, completed from reference TRBV5-1 and TRBJ2-1, reads KAGVTQTPRYLIKTRGQQVTLSCSPISGHRSVSWYQQTPGQGLQFLFEYFSETQRNKGNFPGRFSGRQFSNSRSEMNVSTLELGDSALYLCASSLDASGSLGGQFFGPGTRLTVL.

This clonotype was seen a handful of times. V and J are TRBV4-1 and TRBJ2-7; maybe TRBD1 (6 bases). Germline V gene data show CDR1 as MGHRA and CDR2 as YSYEKL. This CDR3 is 15 amino acids long. The V end was cut by 1 base, the J end by 2 bases, with 12 bases between. Written as DNA, the CDR3 is TGCGCCAGCAGCCAAGGGTGGACAGCAACCTACGAGCAGTACTTC. Translation: CASSQGWTATYEQYF.

This clonotype came up many times. The CDR3 loop is CSVGSRERYEQYF. As DNA, the CDR3 is TGCAGCGTTGGGTCTCGGGAGCGCTACGAGCAGTACTTC. V is TRBV29-1 and J is TRBJ2-7, with D possibly being TRBD2 (6 bases). This CDR3 has 13 amino acids. V lost 4 bases, J lost 3 bases, and 13 bases lay in between. Germline V gives CDR1 SQVTM, CDR2 ANQGSEA.

Ten or more counts support this clonotype. The J gene is TRBJ1-2, the V gene TRBV10-3; D may be TRBD1 (6 bases). The CDR3 is made up of 15 amino acids. Germline CDR1 reads ENHRY; CDR2 reads SYGVKD. Trimming shortened V by 7 bases and J by 4 bases, and 19 bases separated the two germline ends. CDR3 sequence: CAITSGTRRTYGYTF. The CDR3 nucleotides are TGTGCCATCACCAGCGGGACAAGGAGGACCTATGGCTACACCTTC.

This clonotype was picked up many times. This sequence joins TRBV11-2 and TRBJ2-5; perhaps TRBD2 as D (6 bases). The CDR3 has 13 amino acids. V was shortened by 4 bases and J by 4 bases, with 10 bases between the two germline ends. CDR1 and CDR2 from the germline V gene are SGHAT and FQNNGV. DNA for the CDR3: TGTGCCAGCAGCTGGGACTCGGCAGAGACCCAGTACTTC. Amino acid sequence: CASSWDSAETQYF.

This clonotype was picked up many times. The rearrangement uses TRBV6-1 and TRBJ1-5; no definite D call. The V end was cut by 6 bases, the J end by 4 bases, with 10 bases between. Germline V gene data show CDR1 as MNHNS and CDR2 as SASEGT. CDR3 size: 13 residues. The CDR3 reads CASRTYGNQPQHF. As DNA, the CDR3 is TGTGCCAGCAGGACCTATGGGAATCAGCCCCAGCATTTT.

This clonotype was seen ten or more times. This chain joins TRBV28 and TRBJ2-7, with a tentative D call TRBD2 (5 bases). Germline CDR1 reads MDHEN; CDR2 reads SYDVKM. CDR3 length: 12 residues. V was shortened by 6 bases and J by 2 bases, with 8 bases between the two germline ends. This chain's CDR3 is CASREGAYEQYF. The CDR3 bases are TGTGCCAGCAGAGAGGGAGCCTACGAGCAGTACTTC.

This rearrangement joins TRBV29-1 to TRBJ2-7; D ambiguous. V was trimmed by 1 base and J by 0 bases, leaving 7 bases between them. CDR3 length: 13 amino acids. Germline V CDR1 and CDR2: SQVTM, ANQGSEA. CDR3 amino acids: CSVEGQSSYEQYF. In DNA, the CDR3 is TGCAGCGTTGAAGGGCAGAGCTCCTACGAGCAGTACTTC.

This clonotype came up many times. The chain recombines TRBV6-1 with TRBJ2-5, with TRBD2 matching 11 bases. CDR1 and CDR2 (germline): MNHNS, SASEGT. With V trimmed by 7 bases and J by 5 bases, 12 bases remained unmatched. The CDR3 has 16 residues. The chain's CDR3 is CASKYGTSGLQETQYF. The CDR3 nucleotides read TGTGCCAGCAAATATGGGACTAGCGGACTCCAGGAGACCCAGTACTTC.

The chain joins TRBV7-9 to TRBJ2-1, with 8 bases that match TRBD2. Germline CDR1 and CDR2: SEHNR and FQNEAQ (reference sequence). The junction had 2 bases not matched to a gene; V was cut back by 4 bases and J by 0 bases. The CDR3 totals 15 residues. This chain's CDR3 is CASSYSGDSYNEQFF. The CDR3 nucleotides are TGTGCCAGCAGCTATAGCGGGGACTCCTACAATGAGCAGTTCTTC.

This clonotype was seen at least ten times. The rearrangement uses TRBV29-1 and TRBJ2-7; possible D gene TRBD1, 5 bases. Germline V gene lookup returns CDR1 SQVTM and CDR2 ANQGSEA. Deletions cut 1 base from V and 0 bases from J, with 7 bases between. CDR3 length: 13 residues. The CDR3 DNA reads TGCAGCGTTGAAGGAAGGGGCTCCTACGAGCAGTACTTC. Translated, it gives CSVEGRGSYEQYF.

A remark on this clonotype: A clone one base away is much larger, so this may be a read error. The chain uses TRBV5-1 and TRBJ1-4; D remains ambiguous. The germline V gene encodes CDR1 SGHRS and CDR2 YFSETQ. The V end was cut by 3 bases, the J end by 7 bases, with 16 bases between. CDR3 length: 15 amino acids. CDR3 protein: CASSSSQTPSEKLFF. The DNA for the CDR3 is TGCGCCAGCAGCTCCTCTCAAACGCCTAGTGAAAAACTGTTTTTT.

This clonotype has ten or more counts. V is TRBV28 and J is TRBJ2-5; 10 bases agree with TRBD2. Germline trimming cut 9 bases from V and 5 bases from J; bases unmatched to any gene: 15. Germline loops: CDR1 MDHEN, CDR2 SYDVKM. The length of the CDR3 is 16 residues. The CDR3 DNA is TGTGCCAGTCTAACCCGACTAGCGGGTAGAGGTGAGACCCAGTACTTC. Translated: CASLTRLAGRGETQYF.

The rearrangement joins TRBV20-1 to TRBJ2-7; D is perhaps TRBD2 (5 bases). The CDR3 has 16 residues. Germline V gives CDR1 DFQATT, CDR2 SNEGSKA (reference sequence). V gave up 0 bases and J gave up 0 bases, with 15 bases separating them. The CDR3, as DNA: TGCAGTGCTAGAGATCTGAGGACTCCTACCTCCTACGAGCAGTACTTC. As protein: CSARDLRTPTSYEQYF.

This clonotype was seen only a few times. The J gene is TRBJ2-7, the V gene TRBV29-1; a possible D gene is TRBD2 (8 bases). This CDR3 is 13 amino acids long. Germline V gene lookup returns CDR1 SQVTM and CDR2 ANQGSEA. V dropped 4 bases and J dropped 7 bases, with 17 bases sitting between them. The CDR3: CSVAQTGTREQYF. The CDR3 nucleotides are TGCAGCGTTGCTCAGACAGGGACTAGGGAGCAGTACTTC.

With regard to this clonotype: This may be a read error: a much more frequent sequence differs by one nucleotide. The chain links TRBV27 to TRBJ2-7; no clear D gene. The CDR3 has 16 amino acids. V dropped 4 bases and J dropped 0 bases, with 16 bases sitting between them. Germline-derived CDR1 and CDR2 are MNHEY and SMNVEV (reference sequence). The DNA for the CDR3 is TGTGCCAGCAGTTCCCCCGACTGGGCTCACTCCTACGAGCAGTACTTC. This gives the protein CASSSPDWAHSYEQYF.

CDR3 nucleotides: TGTGCCAGCAGCCGGGCGGGGGCCAACGTCCTGACTTTC. It is translated as CASSRAGANVLTF. The chain is built from TRBV2 and TRBJ2-6; D ambiguous. Trimming took 6 bases from V and 4 from J, leaving 7 bases between them. The CDR3 totals 13 residues. The germline V gene encodes CDR1 SNHLY and CDR2 FYNNEI.

The sample holds many counts of this clonotype. The chain has TRBV7-2 and TRBJ1-5; TRBD1 matches 11 bases. This CDR3 is built from 15 residues. CDR1 SGHTA and CDR2 FQGNSA come from the germline V gene. After removal of 5 bases from V and 7 bases from J, the junction contained 7 bases not matched to a gene. The CDR3 DNA reads as TGTGCCAGCAGCACCGGGACAGGGGGGAGGCAGCCCCAGCATTTT. This sequence encodes CASSTGTGGRQPQHF. Full variable domain (remainder filled in from reference TRBV7-2 and TRBJ1-5): GAGVSQSPSNKVTEKGKDVELRCDPISGHTALYWYRQSLGQGLEFLIYFQGNSAPDKSGLPSDRFSAERTGGSVSTLTIQRTQQEDSAVYLCASSTGTGGRQPQHFGDGTRLSIL.

This chain connects TRBV20-1 to TRBJ2-1; D is possibly TRBD1 (5 bases). The germline V gene has CDR1 DFQATT and CDR2 SNEGSKA (reference sequence). The CDR3 is 16 amino acids. V was shortened by 6 bases and J by 7 bases, with 25 bases between the two germline ends. The CDR3 loop is CSASVGLRPPGNEQFF. CDR3 DNA: TGCAGTGCCAGTGTTGGGTTGAGACCCCCAGGGAATGAGCAGTTCTTC.

The rearrangement joins TRBV20-1 to TRBJ2-7; D is uncertain. The CDR3 contains 13 residues. Trimming stripped 3 bases from V and 0 bases from J, with 9 bases between. From germline, CDR1 is DFQATT and CDR2 SNEGSKA (reference sequence). CDR3 region: CSASGHSSYEQYF. The DNA for the CDR3 is TGCAGTGCTAGTGGGCACAGCTCCTACGAGCAGTACTTC.

V and J are TRBV29-1 and TRBJ2-7; D might be TRBD2 (6 bases). This CDR3 is built from 13 residues. V shed 5 bases and J shed 0 bases, with 11 bases lying between them. CDR1 and CDR2 from the germline V gene are SQVTM and ANQGSEA. CDR3 sequence: CSVRRDFSYEQYF. Here the CDR3 DNA reads TGCAGCGTTAGGCGGGACTTCTCCTACGAGCAGTACTTC.

This chain connects TRBV19 to TRBJ1-1; D may be TRBD1 (5 bases). The CDR3 runs 13 residues. V was cut by 2 bases and J by 6 bases, with 10 bases left in between. Germline V gives CDR1 LNHDA, CDR2 SQIVND (reference sequence). The CDR3 coding sequence is TGTGCCAGTAGTATAACGAGGGACGCTGAAGCTTTCTTT. It encodes CASSITRDAEAFF.

The count of this clonotype is one. The rearrangement uses TRBV7-9 and TRBJ2-6, with D perhaps TRBD2 (5 bases). CDR1 is SEHNR and CDR2 is FQNEAQ in the germline V gene (reference sequence). The CDR3 is 15 amino acids. V gave up 7 bases and J gave up 4 bases, with 14 bases separating them. DNA for the CDR3: TGTGCCAGCAATGAAAGGACTCTGGGGGCCAACGTCCTGACTTTC. As protein: CASNERTLGANVLTF.

The V call is TRBV29-1, the J call TRBJ2-1; maybe TRBD1 (6 bases). Germline CDR1 reads SQVTM; CDR2 reads ANQGSEA. The CDR3 spans 14 residues. V lost 4 bases, J lost 4 bases, and 14 bases lay in between. The CDR3 here is CSVARGSSYNEQFF. The DNA for the CDR3 is TGCAGCGTTGCGAGGGGGAGTTCGTACAATGAGCAGTTCTTC.

In its sample, this clonotype was seen a few times. The chain couples TRBV6-1 to TRBJ2-7; 7 nucleotides align to TRBD2. This CDR3 has 11 amino acids. J was trimmed by 5 bases and V by 11 bases; bases with no gene match: 6. CDR1 is MNHNS, CDR2 SASEGT, per germline. The CDR3 sequence is CAEGRGDEQYF. CDR3 in DNA: TGTGCCGAGGGACGGGGGGACGAGCAGTACTTC.